Sequencing of this T cell receptor beta chain was carried out in a study of T cell responses to AZD1222 COVID-19 vaccine. The CDR3 runs 13 residues. CDR1 LNHDA and CDR2 SQIVND come from the germline V gene (reference sequence). V gave up 7 bases and J gave up 2 bases, with 10 bases separating them. Clones were read by immunoSEQ multiplex PCR, and TCRdb kept only the in-frame ones, dropping some. The sample carries roughly 130,000 clones, just under 95% recorded once. The rearrangement joins TRBV19 to TRBJ2-3; D gene ambiguous. The clonotype comes from an adult in good health. This specimen consisted of peripheral blood, obtained on day 0 of AZD1222 vaccination. The CDR3 region has the DNA TGTGCCAGTACGGGTGGGGTCACAGATACGCAGTATTTT. Protein: CASTGGVTDTQYF.